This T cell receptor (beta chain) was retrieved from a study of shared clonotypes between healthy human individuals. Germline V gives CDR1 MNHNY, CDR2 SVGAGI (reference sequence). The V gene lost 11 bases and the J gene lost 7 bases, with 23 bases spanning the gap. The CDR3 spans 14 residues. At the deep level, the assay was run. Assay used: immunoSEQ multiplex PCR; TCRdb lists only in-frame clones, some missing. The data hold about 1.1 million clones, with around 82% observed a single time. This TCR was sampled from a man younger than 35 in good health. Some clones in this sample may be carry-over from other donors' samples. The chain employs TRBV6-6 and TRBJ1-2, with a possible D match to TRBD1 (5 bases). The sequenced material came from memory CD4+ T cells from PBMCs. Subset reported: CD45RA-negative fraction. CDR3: CARCDGGVRGGYTF. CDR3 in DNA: TGTGCCCGCTGCGATGGGGGGGTTAGGGGTGGCTACACCTTC.